Listed below are T cell receptor beta chains from one sample, sequenced in a study of blood T cell repertoires in COVID-19. The repertoire was sequenced with immunoSEQ multiplex PCR; TCRdb's copy has only in-frame clones and lacks some. Here the sample spans just over 300,000 clones, 90% being singletons. The sequencing sample was made of PBMCs or T cells enriched from blood (not recorded which). These receptors all come from a young woman with acute COVID-19. Both conserved end residues are part of each CDR3. The D gene is left open where the match is weak. Size is stated for part of the rows, as once, few or many counts, or as a class when the clone is expanded.

j_gene,v_gene,d_gene,abundance,CDR3aa,CDR3nt
TRBJ1-5,TRBV3-1/TRBV3-2,.,few,CASSSGRDGSNQPQHF,TGTGCCAGCAGCTCGGGGCGGGACGGTAGCAATCAGCCCCAGCATTTT
TRBJ2-2,TRBV7-9,TRBD1,.,CASSLGWDSRTGELFF,TGTGCCAGCAGCTTAGGGTGGGACAGTCGTACCGGGGAGCTGTTTTTT
TRBJ1-2,TRBV3-1/TRBV3-2,.,.,CASSQGTNSMGYTF,TGTGCCAGCAGCCAAGGGACTAATTCTATGGGCTACACCTTC
TRBJ2-1,TRBV24-1,TRBD2,.,CATSDPPAGVNEQFF,TGTGCCACCAGTGATCCCCCCGCGGGGGTCAATGAGCAGTTCTTC
TRBJ1-6,TRBV7-9,.,few,CASSPGQGSAYNSPLHF,TGTGCCAGCAGCCCGGGCCAGGGAAGCGCCTATAATTCACCCCTCCACTTT
TRBJ1-5,TRBV13,TRBD1,.,CASSFRTGIGGGQPQHF,TGTGCCAGCAGCTTCCGGACAGGGATTGGCGGGGGTCAGCCCCAGCATTTT
TRBJ1-1,TRBV2,.,.,CASSGDRFNTEAFF,TGTGCCAGCAGTGGTGACAGGTTTAACACTGAAGCTTTCTTT
TRBJ1-2,TRBV10-3,TRBD1,.,CAIRRTGEASDGYTF,TGTGCCATCAGACGGACAGGGGAAGCGTCGGATGGCTACACCTTC
TRBJ1-1,TRBV25-1,.,once,CASSDAAGALNTEAFF,TGTGCCAGCAGTGACGCCGCAGGGGCACTGAACACTGAAGCTTTCTTT
TRBJ2-7,TRBV11-2,TRBD1,.,CASSFTGDRTFTYEQYF,TGTGCCAGCAGCTTTACAGGGGACCGAACCTTCACCTACGAGCAGTACTTC
TRBJ1-2,TRBV27,TRBD1,.,CASSSRGPYGYTF,TGTGCCAGCAGCTCCAGGGGGCCCTATGGCTACACCTTC
TRBJ1-1,TRBV6-5,TRBD1,once,CASRLTGWSTEAFF,TGTGCCAGCAGATTGACAGGGTGGAGCACTGAAGCTTTCTTT
TRBJ1-2,TRBV28,.,.,CASSIPQGYGYTF,TGTGCCAGCAGTATACCGCAGGGTTACGGCTACACCTTC
TRBJ1-5,TRBV27,TRBD1,.,CASSPGTGSRNQPQHF,TGTGCCAGCAGCCCCGGGACAGGTAGTCGCAATCAGCCCCAGCATTTT
TRBJ2-5,TRBV5-1,TRBD1,.,CASSLGDRGNQETQYF,TGCGCCAGCAGCTTGGGGGACAGGGGGAACCAAGAGACCCAGTACTTC